A selection of T cell receptor beta chains follows, all from one sample in a study of T cell responses to AZD1222 COVID-19 vaccine. This table comes from immunoSEQ multiplex PCR, and its TCRdb copy is limited to in-frame clones, with some not included. Of 90,000 to 120,000 clones in the sample, approximately 90% are singletons; the top ten hold 8% to 10%. The specimen comprised peripheral blood, sampled 28 days after the second AZD1222 dose. The receptors were gathered from an adult who received the AZD1222 COVID-19 vaccine. Both conserved end residues are part of each CDR3. A D gene is named only where the DNA matches it firmly. Only part of the rows carry a size: once, few, many, or a class if the clone is expanded.

TRBV29-1,-,TRBJ2-7,-,13,CSVVRDGTYEQYF,TGCAGCGTTGTCCGGGACGGCACCTACGAGCAGTACTTC
TRBV14,-,TRBJ2-3,-,14,CASSQLLVADTQYF,TGTGCCAGCAGCCAATTACTAGTGGCTGATACGCAGTATTTT
TRBV9,-,TRBJ1-1,-,13,CASSPSSGTGAFF,TGTGCCAGCAGCCCATCTTCAGGAACAGGGGCTTTCTTT
TRBV6-5,-,TRBJ1-1,TRBD1,14,CASSRTGGSTEAFF,TGTGCCAGCAGTAGGACAGGGGGGAGTACTGAAGCTTTCTTT
TRBV2,few,TRBJ1-1,-,14,CANKEGKANSEAFF,TGTGCCAACAAGGAAGGGAAAGCAAACTCTGAAGCTTTCTTT
TRBV10-3,-,TRBJ1-6,-,14,CAITRGLMDSPLHF,TGTGCCATCACTCGGGGGCTTATGGATTCACCCCTCCACTTT
TRBV3-1/TRBV3-2,-,TRBJ2-5,-,11,CASSQEETQYF,TGTGCCAGCAGCCAAGAGGAGACCCAGTACTTC
TRBV9,-,TRBJ2-3,TRBD2,17,CASSPPPGGEDTDTQYF,TGTGCCAGCAGCCCCCCCCCGGGAGGGGAGGATACAGATACGCAGTATTTT
TRBV7-8,-,TRBJ1-2,TRBD1,14,CASSTPGTDYGYTF,TGTGCCAGCAGCACCCCCGGGACAGACTATGGCTACACCTTC
TRBV6-5,-,TRBJ1-2,TRBD1,15,CASSLPGQGALGYTF,TGTGCCAGCAGCCTACCGGGACAGGGGGCGCTCGGCTACACCTTC
TRBV9,-,TRBJ1-2,-,15,CASTVRSTSSDGYTF,TGTGCCAGCACGGTTAGGAGTACTTCGTCGGATGGCTACACCTTC
TRBV30,few,TRBJ1-2,TRBD1,14,CAWSRQSGTVGYTF,TGTGCCTGGAGTCGCCAATCCGGGACAGTTGGCTACACCTTC
TRBV6-5,-,TRBJ1-1,TRBD1,15,CASSYRRDRVPEAFF,TGTGCCAGCAGCTACCGGCGGGACAGGGTTCCTGAAGCTTTCTTT
TRBV7-7,-,TRBJ2-7,TRBD2,17,CASSPGLGRAGEYEQYF,TGTGCCAGCAGCCCGGGTTTAGGGCGGGCGGGGGAATACGAGCAGTACTTC
TRBV6-1,-,TRBJ1-2,-,13,CASSERGNYGYTF,TGTGCCAGCAGTGAACGAGGGAACTATGGCTACACCTTC
TRBV4-2,-,TRBJ2-5,-,14,CASSQDWKGETQYF,TGTGCCAGCAGCCAAGATTGGAAGGGGGAGACCCAGTACTTC
TRBV4-2,-,TRBJ1-5,-,13,CASSQVRNQPQHF,TGTGCCAGCAGCCAAGTCCGCAATCAGCCCCAGCATTTT
TRBV6-1,-,TRBJ1-5,-,13,CASSESYGQPQHF,TGTGCCAGCAGTGAATCTTACGGTCAGCCCCAGCATTTT
TRBV4-3,-,TRBJ2-3,TRBD2,16,CASSQGLAGPPDTQYF,TGCGCCAGCAGCCAAGGACTAGCGGGCCCGCCAGATACGCAGTATTTT
TRBV28,-,TRBJ1-5,TRBD1,15,CASTPLTGVNQPQHF,TGTGCCAGCACCCCCTTGACAGGGGTGAATCAGCCCCAGCATTTT
TRBV7-9,once,TRBJ1-6,TRBD1,19,CASSLVATGGSGGNSPLHF,TGTGCCAGCAGCTTAGTGGCGACAGGGGGCTCGGGCGGTAATTCACCCCTCCACTTT
TRBV5-4,-,TRBJ2-7,TRBD2,15,CASSPGLAVGYEQYF,TGTGCCAGCAGCCCGGGACTAGCAGTTGGCTACGAGCAGTACTTC
TRBV3-1/TRBV3-2,once,TRBJ1-1,-,14,CASSRDQRTFEAFF,TGTGCCAGCAGCCGGGACCAGAGGACCTTTGAAGCTTTCTTT
TRBV15,-,TRBJ2-7,-,15,CATSRGGRPVVEQYF,TGTGCCACCAGCAGAGGCGGACGGCCGGTAGTTGAGCAGTACTTC
TRBV5-1,-,TRBJ1-2,-,13,CASTGISNYGYTF,TGCGCCAGCACCGGGATCTCTAACTATGGCTACACCTTC
TRBV19,-,TRBJ1-1,-,13,CASSMAGSGSAFF,TGTGCCAGTAGTATGGCAGGGTCGGGATCGGCTTTCTTT